This T cell receptor (beta chain) was identified in a study of CD8 T cells in ankylosing spondylitis. Broader study findings: Some motif variants were previously reported in reactive arthritis synovial fluid and blood. As reported, disease-linked clones showed significant enrichment in matched ankylosing spondylitis synovial fluid. Typical of ankylosing spondylitis blood, it appeared, was a TCR beta motif of several highly homologous variants.

Germline CDR1 and CDR2: MGHRA and YSYEKL. CDR3 size: 15 residues. Each TCR beta library was made by quantitative 5'-RACE that incorporated molecular barcodes. TCRdb re-called the 5' RACE reads through MiXCR, storing one row per CDR3 protein. The sample lists under 950,000 distinct CDR3 sequences; 15% to 20% were seen once. Details on this clonotype: Its antigen is not known. Just one base apart from a much larger clone, this may be a read error.

Sequencing was done on a sample of blood, either unsorted or a sorted T cell fraction (not recorded which). The clonotype was recovered from a male donor with ankylosing spondylitis. The gene calls are TRBV4-1 and TRBJ2-4; TRBD1 is a possible D gene (6 bases). The CDR3 DNA sequence: TGCGCCAGCAGCCAAGTTCGGACAGCCATTAACATTCAGAACTTC. This translates into CASSQVRTAINIQNF.